Listed below are T cell receptor beta chains from one sample, sequenced in a study of immune evolution from preneoplasia to lung adenocarcinoma. Clones were read by immunoSEQ multiplex PCR, and TCRdb kept only the in-frame ones, dropping some. The sample lists 14,000 or so clones; approximately 85% were seen once. Sequenced material: FFPE lung adenocarcinoma in situ tissue. These receptors originate from an older donor with lung adenocarcinoma. CDR3s include the opening cysteine and the closing phenylalanine or tryptophan. Each record gives: clone size, D gene, V gene, J gene, CDR3 protein, CDR3 DNA. A D gene is named only where the DNA matches it firmly. Not all rows give a size; the values are once, few, many and, for expanded clones, a class.

clone_size: .
d_call: .
v_call: TRBV7-9
j_call: TRBJ2-7
cdr3_aa: CASSERGGPTQYEQYF
cdr3_nt: TGTGCCAGCAGCGAACGGGGTGGCCCCACCCAATACGAGCAGTACTTC

clone_size: .
d_call: .
v_call: TRBV28
j_call: TRBJ1-5
cdr3_aa: CASSFGWAPRQPQHF
cdr3_nt: TGTGCCAGCAGTTTTGGGTGGGCGCCGCGGCAGCCCCAGCATTTT

clone_size: .
d_call: .
v_call: TRBV18
j_call: TRBJ1-3
cdr3_aa: CASSRGGSGNTIYF
cdr3_nt: TGTGCCAGCTCACGAGGGGGCTCTGGAAACACCATATATTTT

clone_size: .
d_call: TRBD2
v_call: TRBV29-1
j_call: TRBJ2-2
cdr3_aa: CSVASGGPYNTGELFF
cdr3_nt: TGCAGCGTTGCGTCGGGAGGGCCTTACAACACCGGGGAGCTGTTTTTT

clone_size: .
d_call: TRBD1
v_call: TRBV28
j_call: TRBJ1-1
cdr3_aa: CASPPSGTGTNTEAFF
cdr3_nt: TGTGCCAGTCCCCCAAGCGGGACAGGGACGAACACTGAAGCTTTCTTT

clone_size: .
d_call: .
v_call: TRBV6-1
j_call: TRBJ1-3
cdr3_aa: CASSPSPERGNTIYF
cdr3_nt: TGTGCCAGCAGCCCCAGTCCTGAGAGGGGAAACACCATATATTTT

clone_size: once
d_call: TRBD2
v_call: TRBV27
j_call: TRBJ2-1
cdr3_aa: CAPRGLAVYGLSYNEQFF
cdr3_nt: TGTGCTCCAAGGGGACTAGCGGTATATGGCCTGTCCTACAATGAGCAGTTCTTC

clone_size: .
d_call: TRBD1
v_call: TRBV7-2
j_call: TRBJ2-4
cdr3_aa: CASSLPQDRVGIQYF
cdr3_nt: TGTGCCAGCAGCCTACCTCAAGACAGGGTGGGCATTCAGTACTTC

clone_size: .
d_call: TRBD1
v_call: TRBV4-2
j_call: TRBJ1-2
cdr3_aa: CASSLRDSNYGYTF
cdr3_nt: TGTGCCAGCAGCCTTCGGGACAGCAACTATGGCTACACCTTC

clone_size: .
d_call: .
v_call: TRBV28
j_call: TRBJ1-2
cdr3_aa: CASRDRNYGYTF
cdr3_nt: TGTGCCAGCAGGGACCGTAACTATGGCTACACCTTC

clone_size: .
d_call: .
v_call: TRBV19
j_call: TRBJ1-1
cdr3_aa: CASSIWGTSEAFF
cdr3_nt: TGTGCCAGTAGTATTTGGGGCACCTCAGAAGCTTTCTTT

clone_size: .
d_call: TRBD1
v_call: TRBV4-1
j_call: TRBJ1-2
cdr3_aa: CATRGQGAYGYTF
cdr3_nt: TGCGCCACCAGGGGACAGGGCGCCTATGGCTACACCTTC

clone_size: .
d_call: TRBD2
v_call: TRBV5-1
j_call: TRBJ2-5
cdr3_aa: CASTLSSGREETQYF
cdr3_nt: TGCGCCAGCACCCTTTCTAGCGGGAGAGAGGAGACCCAGTACTTC

clone_size: .
d_call: .
v_call: TRBV28
j_call: TRBJ1-1
cdr3_aa: CASSPPQGRGHTEAFF
cdr3_nt: TGTGCCAGCAGCCCTCCCCAGGGAAGGGGTCACACTGAAGCTTTCTTT

clone_size: .
d_call: TRBD1
v_call: TRBV5-4
j_call: TRBJ2-3
cdr3_aa: CASSRDRTSTDTQYF
cdr3_nt: TGTGCCAGCAGCAGGGACAGAACTAGCACAGATACGCAGTATTTT

clone_size: .
d_call: .
v_call: TRBV6-5
j_call: TRBJ2-7
cdr3_aa: CASTSLSYEQYF
cdr3_nt: TGTGCCAGCACTTCGCTCTCCTACGAGCAGTACTTC

clone_size: .
d_call: .
v_call: TRBV28
j_call: TRBJ2-7
cdr3_aa: CASSLAGRRSDEQYF
cdr3_nt: TGTGCCAGCAGTTTAGCCGGGAGAAGGAGCGACGAGCAGTACTTC